This T cell receptor beta chain was retrieved from a study of T cells in Graves' hyperthyroidism and ophthalmopathy. It was RNA transcripts that yielded the amplified TCR beta CDR3 regions. HTBI primers were the set used in a first-round RT-PCR of the TCR CDR3. TCRdb used MiXCR to reprocess the multiplex PCR reads, holding one entry per CDR3 protein. The sample holds approximately 600,000 distinct CDR3 sequences, around 15% seen once. The germline V gene has CDR1 KGHSH and CDR2 LQKENI. Losses at the gene ends were 3 bases for V and 1 base for J; bases not matched to a gene: 3. The CDR3 spans 15 residues. This clonotype was recorded many times.

The chain carries TRBV18 and TRBJ1-1; the match to TRBD1 covers 9 bases. The sequence was obtained from a woman in her 30s with Graves' hyperthyroidism. The sequenced material came from blood. For the CDR3, the DNA is TGTGCCAGCTCACCTGGACAGGGGCAGAACACTGAAGCTTTCTTT. It translates to CASSPGQGQNTEAFF.